Below, one TCR beta chain is given with its context. Its antigen is not identified. The CDR3 length is 12 residues. The germline V and J ends were trimmed by 0 bases and 6 bases, with 8 bases remaining between them. CDR1 and CDR2 (germline): SQVTM, ANQGSEA. This entry comes from a study of blood T cells in healthy people across ages. Notes on the study in general: Estimates of diversity drawn from one million T cells were considered underestimates.

A second PCR of about 6 to 11 cycles used a sample-barcoded 5' primer and a J-beta primer mix. A template-switch adaptor with 12 random nucleotides tagged each cDNA molecule. One entry per CDR3 protein results from TCRdb running MiXCR on the 5' RACE reads. The repertoire has 550,000 to 800,000 distinct CDR3 sequences, roughly 20% of them found once; the top ten carry more than 3%. Sequenced input: blood. This TCR came from a man between 65 and 80 years old in good health. The V and J genes are TRBV29-1 and TRBJ1-2; D not resolved. CDR3 nucleotides: TGCAGCGTTGAAGAATTCTTGAATGGCTACACCTTC. This translates into CSVEEFLNGYTF.